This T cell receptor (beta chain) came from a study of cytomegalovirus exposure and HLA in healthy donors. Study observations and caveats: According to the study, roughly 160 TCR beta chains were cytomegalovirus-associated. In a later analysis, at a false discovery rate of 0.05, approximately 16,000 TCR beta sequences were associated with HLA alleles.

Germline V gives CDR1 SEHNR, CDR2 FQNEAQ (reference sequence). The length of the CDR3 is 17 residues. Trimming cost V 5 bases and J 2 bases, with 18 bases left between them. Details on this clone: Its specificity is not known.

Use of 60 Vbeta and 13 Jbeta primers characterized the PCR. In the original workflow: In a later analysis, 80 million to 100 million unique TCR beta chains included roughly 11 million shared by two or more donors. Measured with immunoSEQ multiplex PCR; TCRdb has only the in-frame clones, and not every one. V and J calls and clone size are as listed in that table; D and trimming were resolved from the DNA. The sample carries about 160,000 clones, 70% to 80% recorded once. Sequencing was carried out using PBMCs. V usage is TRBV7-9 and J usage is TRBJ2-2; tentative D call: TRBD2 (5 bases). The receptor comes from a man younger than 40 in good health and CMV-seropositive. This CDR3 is CASSEPRRTVNTGELFF. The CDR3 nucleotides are TGTGCCAGCAGCGAACCCAGGAGGACGGTTAACACCGGGGAGCTGTTTTTT.